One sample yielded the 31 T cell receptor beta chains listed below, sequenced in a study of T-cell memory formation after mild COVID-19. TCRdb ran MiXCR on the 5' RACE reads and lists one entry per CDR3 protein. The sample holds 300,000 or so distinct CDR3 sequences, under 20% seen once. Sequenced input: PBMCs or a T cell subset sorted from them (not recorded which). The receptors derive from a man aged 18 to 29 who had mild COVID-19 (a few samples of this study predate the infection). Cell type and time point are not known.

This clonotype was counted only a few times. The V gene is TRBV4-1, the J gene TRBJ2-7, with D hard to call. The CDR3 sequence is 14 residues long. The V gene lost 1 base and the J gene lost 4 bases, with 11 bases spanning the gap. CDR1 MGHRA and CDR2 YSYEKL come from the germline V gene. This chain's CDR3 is CASSQAQLGYEQYF. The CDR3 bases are TGCGCCAGCAGCCAAGCACAGTTGGGTTACGAGCAGTACTTC.

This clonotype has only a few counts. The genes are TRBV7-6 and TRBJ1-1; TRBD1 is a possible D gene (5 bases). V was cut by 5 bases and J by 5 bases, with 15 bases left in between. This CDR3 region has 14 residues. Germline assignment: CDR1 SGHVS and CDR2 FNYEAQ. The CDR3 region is CASSLGGGVTEAFF. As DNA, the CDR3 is TGTGCCAGCAGCCTCGGGGGAGGTGTGACTGAAGCTTTCTTT.

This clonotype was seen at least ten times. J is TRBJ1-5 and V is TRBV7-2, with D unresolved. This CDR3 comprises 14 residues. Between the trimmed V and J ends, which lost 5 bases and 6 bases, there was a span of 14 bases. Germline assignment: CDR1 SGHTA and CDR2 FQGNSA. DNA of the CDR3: TGTGCCAGCAGCCCGGGCCCCTCGTCTCAGCCCCAGCATTTT. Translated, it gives CASSPGPSSQPQHF.

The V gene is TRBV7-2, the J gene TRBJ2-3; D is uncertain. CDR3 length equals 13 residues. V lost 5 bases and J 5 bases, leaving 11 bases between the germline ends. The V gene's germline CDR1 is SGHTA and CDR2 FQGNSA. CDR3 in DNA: TGTGCCAGCAGCCCCCCCTCGGTAGATACGCAGTATTTT. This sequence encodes CASSPPSVDTQYF. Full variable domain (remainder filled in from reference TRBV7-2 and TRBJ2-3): GAGVSQSPSNKVTEKGKDVELRCDPISGHTALYWYRQSLGQGLEFLIYFQGNSAPDKSGLPSDRFSAERTGGSVSTLTIQRTQQEDSAVYLCASSPPSVDTQYFGPGTRLTVL.

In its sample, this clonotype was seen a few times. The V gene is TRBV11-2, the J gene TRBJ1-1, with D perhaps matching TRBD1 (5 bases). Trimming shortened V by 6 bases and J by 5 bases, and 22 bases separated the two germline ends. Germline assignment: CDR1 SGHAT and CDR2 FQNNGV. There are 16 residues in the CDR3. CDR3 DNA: TGTGCCAGCAGGAAGATTCTTGGGACCTTCGGTACTGAAGCTTTCTTT. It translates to CASRKILGTFGTEAFF.

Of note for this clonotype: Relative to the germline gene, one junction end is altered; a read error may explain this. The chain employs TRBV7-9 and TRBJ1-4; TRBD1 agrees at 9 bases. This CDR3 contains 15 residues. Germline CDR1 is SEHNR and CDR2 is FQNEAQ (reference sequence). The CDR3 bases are TGTGCCAGCAGCCCCAGGACAGGGGAAGTCCACCCTCTTGTTTTT. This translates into CASSPRTGEVHPLVF.

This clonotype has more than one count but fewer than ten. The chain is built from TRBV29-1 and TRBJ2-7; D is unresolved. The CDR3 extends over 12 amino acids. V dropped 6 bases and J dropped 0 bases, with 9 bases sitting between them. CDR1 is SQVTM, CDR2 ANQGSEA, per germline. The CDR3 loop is CSVQDGSYEQYV. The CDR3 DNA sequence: TGCAGCGTCCAAGATGGCTCCTACGAGCAGTACGTC.

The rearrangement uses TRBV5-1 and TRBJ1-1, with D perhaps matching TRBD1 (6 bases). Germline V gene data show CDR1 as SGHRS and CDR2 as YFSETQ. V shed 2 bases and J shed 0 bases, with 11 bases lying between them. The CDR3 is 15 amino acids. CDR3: CASSFTGHLNTEAFF. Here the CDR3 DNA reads TGCGCCAGCAGCTTCACGGGACACTTGAACACTGAAGCTTTCTTT.

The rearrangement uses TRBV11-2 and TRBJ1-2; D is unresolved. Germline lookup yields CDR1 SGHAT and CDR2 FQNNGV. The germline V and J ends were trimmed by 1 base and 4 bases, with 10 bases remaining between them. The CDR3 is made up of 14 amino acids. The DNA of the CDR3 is TGTGCCAGCAGCTTAGGAGGGCCTCTCTATGGCTACACCTTC. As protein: CASSLGGPLYGYTF.

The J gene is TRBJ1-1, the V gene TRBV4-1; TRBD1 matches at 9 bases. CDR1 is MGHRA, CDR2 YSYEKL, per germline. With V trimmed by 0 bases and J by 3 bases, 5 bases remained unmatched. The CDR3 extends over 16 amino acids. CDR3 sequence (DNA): TGCGCCAGCAGCCAAGATTCGACAGGGGGTGACACTGAAGCTTTCTTT. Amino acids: CASSQDSTGGDTEAFF.

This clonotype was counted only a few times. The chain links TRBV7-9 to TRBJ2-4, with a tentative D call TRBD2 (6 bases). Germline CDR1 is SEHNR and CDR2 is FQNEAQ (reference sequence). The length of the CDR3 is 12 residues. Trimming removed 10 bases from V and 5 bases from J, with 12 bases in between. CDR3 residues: CATREDENIQYF. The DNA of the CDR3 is TGTGCCACCAGGGAGGATGAAAACATTCAGTACTTC.

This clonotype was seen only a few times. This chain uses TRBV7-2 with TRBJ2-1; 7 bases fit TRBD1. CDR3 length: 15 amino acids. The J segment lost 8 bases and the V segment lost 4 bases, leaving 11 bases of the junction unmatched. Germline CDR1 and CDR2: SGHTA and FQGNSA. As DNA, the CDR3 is TGTGCCAGCAGCTACCCGGTAGGGGGCGGAGATGAGCAGTTCTTC. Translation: CASSYPVGGGDEQFF.

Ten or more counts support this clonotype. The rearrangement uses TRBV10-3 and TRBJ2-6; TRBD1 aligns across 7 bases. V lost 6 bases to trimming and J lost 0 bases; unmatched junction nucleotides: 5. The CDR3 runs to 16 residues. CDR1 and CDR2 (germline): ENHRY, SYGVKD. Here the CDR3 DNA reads TGTGCCATCAGCGGGACAGCCGTCTCTGGGGCCAACGTCCTGACTTTC. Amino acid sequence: CAISGTAVSGANVLTF.

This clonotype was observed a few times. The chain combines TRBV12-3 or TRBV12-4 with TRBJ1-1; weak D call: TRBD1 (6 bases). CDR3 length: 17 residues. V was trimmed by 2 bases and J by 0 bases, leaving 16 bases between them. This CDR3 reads CASSLHGRGLMNTEAFF. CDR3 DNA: TGTGCCAGCAGTTTACATGGGAGGGGGTTAATGAACACTGAAGCTTTCTTT.

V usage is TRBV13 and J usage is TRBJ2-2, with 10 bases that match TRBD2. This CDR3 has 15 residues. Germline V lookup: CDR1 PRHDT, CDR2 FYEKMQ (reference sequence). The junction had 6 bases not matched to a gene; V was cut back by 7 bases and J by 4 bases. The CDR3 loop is CASKELAGFTGELFF. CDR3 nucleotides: TGTGCCAGCAAGGAACTAGCGGGGTTCACCGGGGAGCTGTTTTTT.

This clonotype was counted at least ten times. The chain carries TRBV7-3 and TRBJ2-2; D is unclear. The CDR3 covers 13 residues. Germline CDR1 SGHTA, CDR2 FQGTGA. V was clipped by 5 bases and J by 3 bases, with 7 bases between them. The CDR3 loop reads CASSLSYTGELFF. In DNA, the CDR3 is TGTGCCAGCAGCCTTAGTTACACCGGGGAGCTGTTTTTT. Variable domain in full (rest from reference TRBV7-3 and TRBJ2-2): GAGVSQTPSNKVTEKGKYVELRCDPISGHTALYWYRQSLGQGPEFLIYFQGTGAADDSGLPNDRFFAVRPEGSVSTLKIQRTERGDSAVYLCASSLSYTGELFFGEGSRLTVL.

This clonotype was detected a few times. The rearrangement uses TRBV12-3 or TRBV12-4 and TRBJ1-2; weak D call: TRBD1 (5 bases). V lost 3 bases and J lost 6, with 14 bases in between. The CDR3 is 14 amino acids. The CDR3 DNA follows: TGTGCCAGCAGTTTTAAGGGGCCGGGGGATGGCTACACCTTC. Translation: CASSFKGPGDGYTF.

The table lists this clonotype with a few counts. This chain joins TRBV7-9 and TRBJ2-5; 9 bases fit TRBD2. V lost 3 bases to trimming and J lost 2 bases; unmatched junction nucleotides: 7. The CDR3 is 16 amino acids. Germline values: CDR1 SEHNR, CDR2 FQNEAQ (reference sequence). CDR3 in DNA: TGTGCCAGCAGCTTGGTGCCTAGCGGGAAACAAGAGACCCAGTACTTC. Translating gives CASSLVPSGKQETQYF.

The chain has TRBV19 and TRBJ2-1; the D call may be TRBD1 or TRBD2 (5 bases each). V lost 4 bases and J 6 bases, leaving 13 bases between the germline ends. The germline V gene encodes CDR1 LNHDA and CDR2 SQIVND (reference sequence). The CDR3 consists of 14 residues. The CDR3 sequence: CASSTPGGGNEQFF. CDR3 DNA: TGTGCCAGTAGTACCCCGGGTGGGGGCAATGAGCAGTTCTTC.

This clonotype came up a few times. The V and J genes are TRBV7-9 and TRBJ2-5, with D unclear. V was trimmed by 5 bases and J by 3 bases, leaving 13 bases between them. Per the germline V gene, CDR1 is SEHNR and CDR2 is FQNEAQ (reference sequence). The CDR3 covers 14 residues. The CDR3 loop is CASSPFEPKETQYF. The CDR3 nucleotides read TGTGCCAGCAGCCCCTTCGAGCCGAAAGAGACCCAGTACTTC.

The CDR3 reads CASSVGASSYEQYF. The CDR3 region has the DNA TGTGCCAGCAGCGTAGGGGCGTCCTCCTACGAGCAGTACTTC. The rearrangement links TRBV9 to TRBJ2-7; no reliable D call. The germline V gene encodes CDR1 SGDLS and CDR2 YYNGEE. Trimming removed 0 bases from V and 0 bases from J, with 7 bases in between. The CDR3 covers 14 residues.

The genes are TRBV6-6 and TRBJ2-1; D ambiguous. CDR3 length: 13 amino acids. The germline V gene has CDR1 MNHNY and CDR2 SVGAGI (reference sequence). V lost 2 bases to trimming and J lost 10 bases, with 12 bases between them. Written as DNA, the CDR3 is TGTGCCAGCAGTTACGAGCCGGGTTCCGAGCAGTTCTTC. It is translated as CASSYEPGSEQFF.

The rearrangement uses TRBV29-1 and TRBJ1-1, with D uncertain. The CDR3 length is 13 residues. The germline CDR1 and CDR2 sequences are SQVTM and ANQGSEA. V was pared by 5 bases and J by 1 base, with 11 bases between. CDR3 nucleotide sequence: TGCAGCGTTCGTGCCCTCGCGAACACTGAAGCTTTCTTT. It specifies CSVRALANTEAFF.

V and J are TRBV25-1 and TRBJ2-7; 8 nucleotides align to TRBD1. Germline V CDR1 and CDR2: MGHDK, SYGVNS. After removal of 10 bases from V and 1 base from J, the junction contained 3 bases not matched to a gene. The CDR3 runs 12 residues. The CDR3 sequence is CATGQGSYEQYF. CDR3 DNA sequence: TGTGCCACAGGACAGGGTTCCTACGAGCAGTACTTC.

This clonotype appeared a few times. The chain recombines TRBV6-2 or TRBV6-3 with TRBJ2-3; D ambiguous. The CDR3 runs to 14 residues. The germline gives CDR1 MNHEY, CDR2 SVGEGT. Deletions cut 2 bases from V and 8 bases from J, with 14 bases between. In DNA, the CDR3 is TGTGCCAGCAGTTACGGCGGAAGCTTATTTACGCAGTATTTT. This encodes CASSYGGSLFTQYF.

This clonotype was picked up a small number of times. The CDR3 DNA is TGTGCCAGCAGCTTAATGTTGACACGAAACAATGAGCAGTTCTTC. Its protein product is CASSLMLTRNNEQFF. V gene TRBV7-3 combines with J gene TRBJ2-1; D gene unclear. This CDR3 has 15 amino acids. The V gene lost 1 base and the J gene lost 5 bases, with 12 bases spanning the gap. Germline CDR1 reads SGHTA; CDR2 reads FQGTGA.

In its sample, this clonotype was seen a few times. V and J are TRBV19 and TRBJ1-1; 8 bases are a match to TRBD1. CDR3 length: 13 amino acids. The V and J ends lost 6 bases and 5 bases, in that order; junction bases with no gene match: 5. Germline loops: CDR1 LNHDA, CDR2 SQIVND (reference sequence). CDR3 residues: CASRTGGRTEAFF. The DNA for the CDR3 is TGTGCCAGTAGAACAGGGGGAAGGACTGAAGCTTTCTTT. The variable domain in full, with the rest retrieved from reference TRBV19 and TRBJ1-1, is DGGITQSPKYLFRKEGQNVTLSCEQNLNHDAMYWYRQDPGQGLRLIYYSQIVNDFQKGDIAEGYSVSREKKESFPLTVTSAQKNPTAFYLCASRTGGRTEAFFGQGTRLTVV.

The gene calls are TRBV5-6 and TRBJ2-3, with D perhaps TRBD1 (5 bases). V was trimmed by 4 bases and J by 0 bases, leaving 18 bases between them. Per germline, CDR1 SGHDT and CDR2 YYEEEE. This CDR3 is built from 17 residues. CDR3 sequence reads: CASSIGLGRPSTDTQYF. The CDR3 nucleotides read TGTGCCAGCAGCATCGGTCTGGGGCGACCGAGCACAGATACGCAGTATTTT.

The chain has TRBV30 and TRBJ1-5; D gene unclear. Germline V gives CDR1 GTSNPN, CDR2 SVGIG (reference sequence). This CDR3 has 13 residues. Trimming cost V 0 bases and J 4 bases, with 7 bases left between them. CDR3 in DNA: TGTGCCTGGAGTGTGTTAGGAAATCAGCCCCAGCATTTT. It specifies CAWSVLGNQPQHF.

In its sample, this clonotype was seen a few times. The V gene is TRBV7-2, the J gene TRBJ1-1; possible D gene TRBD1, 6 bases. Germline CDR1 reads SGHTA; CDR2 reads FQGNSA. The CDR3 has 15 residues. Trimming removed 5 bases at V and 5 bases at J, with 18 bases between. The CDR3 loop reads CASSPGALTGTEAFF. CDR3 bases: TGTGCCAGCAGCCCAGGGGCGCTTACGGGAACTGAAGCTTTCTTT.

DNA of the CDR3: TGTGCCAGCAGTTACTCAACCGGGACTTATGGTAGCTCCTATAATTCACCCCTCCACTTT. As protein: CASSYSTGTYGSSYNSPLHF. The V and J genes are TRBV6-5 and TRBJ1-6; maybe TRBD1 (5 bases). Germline V CDR1 and CDR2: MNHEY, SVGAGI. V lost 0 bases and J 0 bases, leaving 18 bases between the germline ends. CDR3 length equals 20 residues.